This T cell receptor beta chain was recovered during a study of technical replicates of blood from several donors. This table comes from immunoSEQ multiplex PCR, and its TCRdb copy is limited to in-frame clones, with some not included. The sample has approximately 82,000 clones, 91% seen once. CDR3 size: 17 residues. Germline CDR1 SGHDT, CDR2 YYEEEE. J lost 7 bases, V lost 3 bases, and 19 bases had no gene match. What was sequenced was T cells isolated from PBMCs. The chain combines TRBV5-6 with TRBJ2-7; 7 nucleotides agree with TRBD1. The sequence was obtained from a human donor in good health. Some clones in this sample may be carry-over from other donors' samples. The CDR3 DNA sequence: TGTGCCAGCAGCTCGACTCCATGGACAGGCCACCCAGGGGAGCAGTACTTC. As protein: CASSSTPWTGHPGEQYF.